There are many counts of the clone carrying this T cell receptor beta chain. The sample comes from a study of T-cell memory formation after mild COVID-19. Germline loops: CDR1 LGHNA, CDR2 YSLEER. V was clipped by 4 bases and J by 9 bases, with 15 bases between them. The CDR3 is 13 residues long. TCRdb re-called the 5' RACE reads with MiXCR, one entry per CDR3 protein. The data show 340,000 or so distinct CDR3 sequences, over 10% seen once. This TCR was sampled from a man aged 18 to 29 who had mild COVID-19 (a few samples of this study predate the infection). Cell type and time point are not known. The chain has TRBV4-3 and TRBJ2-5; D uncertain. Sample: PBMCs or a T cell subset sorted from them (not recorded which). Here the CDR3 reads CASSLVDQGPQYF. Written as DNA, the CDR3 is TGCGCCAGCAGCCTAGTGGACCAAGGGCCCCAGTACTTC.